These 19 T cell receptor beta chains originate from one sample sequenced in a study of T cells in Graves' hyperthyroidism and ophthalmopathy. Template material for amplifying TCR beta CDR3 regions consisted of RNA transcripts. HTBI primers drove first-round RT-PCR of the TCR CDR3. MiXCR was run by TCRdb on the multiplex PCR reads, yielding one entry per CDR3 protein. The repertoire consists of 600,000 to 750,000 distinct CDR3 sequences, with 17% occurring once and the leading ten covering roughly a sixth. Sequencing used blood. The receptors shown here come from a man aged 50 or older with Graves' hyperthyroidism.

J is TRBJ2-1 and V is TRBV24-1; no firm D call. This CDR3 comprises 18 residues. The germline gives CDR1 KGHDR, CDR2 SFDVKD. The ends were cut back, 4 bases at V and 9 bases at J, with 27 bases in the middle. The CDR3: CATSEALWARPKFSEQFF. Written as DNA, the CDR3 is TGTGCCACCAGTGAGGCCCTTTGGGCCAGGCCTAAGTTCAGTGAGCAGTTCTTC.

This clonotype was found a few times. The gene calls are TRBV6-2 or TRBV6-3 and TRBJ2-1; 12 bases align to TRBD2. Per the germline V gene, CDR1 is MNHEY and CDR2 is SVGEGT. V lost 4 bases to trimming and J lost 5 bases; unmatched junction nucleotides: 9. This CDR3 is built from 17 residues. CDR3 protein: CASSSSRTSGKDNEQFF. For the CDR3, the DNA is TGTGCCAGCAGTTCCTCACGGACTAGCGGGAAGGACAATGAGCAGTTCTTC.

Only a few counts were recorded for this clonotype. This chain links TRBV12-3 or TRBV12-4 with TRBJ2-1, with D perhaps matching TRBD1 or TRBD2 (5 bases each). V shed 6 bases and J shed 2 bases, with 11 bases lying between them. CDR3 length: 14 residues. The CDR3 DNA reads TGTGCCAGCAGCGCAAGAGGGGCCTACAATGAGCAGTTCTTC. Its protein product is CASSARGAYNEQFF.

This clonotype was recorded many times. The chain carries TRBV28 and TRBJ1-1, with D perhaps TRBD1 (6 bases). The germline V gene encodes CDR1 MDHEN and CDR2 SYDVKM. The CDR3 consists of 13 residues. V lost 5 bases and J lost 11, with 18 bases in between. The chain's CDR3 is CASSPTDRLMAFF. For the CDR3, the DNA is TGTGCCAGCAGTCCGACCGACAGGCTGATGGCTTTCTTT.

The chain carries TRBV6-1 and TRBJ2-5; 7 nucleotides line up with TRBD2. Germline CDR1 MNHNS, CDR2 SASEGT. V was pared by 6 bases and J by 5 bases, with 15 bases of the junction left unmatched. The CDR3 extends over 16 amino acids. This CDR3 reads CASSLSGTYPGETQYF. The CDR3 coding sequence is TGTGCCAGCAGCTTAAGCGGGACCTACCCCGGGGAGACCCAGTACTTC.

This clonotype was seen many times. This chain links TRBV19 with TRBJ2-1; 7 positions match TRBD2. CDR3 length equals 16 residues. V lost 4 bases, J lost 4 bases, and 10 bases stayed unmatched. Germline CDR1 reads LNHDA; CDR2 reads SQIVND (reference sequence). The chain's CDR3 is CASSTRGRERYNEQFF. In nucleotides, the CDR3 is TGTGCCAGTAGTACTCGCGGGCGGGAGAGGTACAATGAGCAGTTCTTC.

At least ten counts were recorded for this clonotype. The chain employs TRBV5-5 and TRBJ2-1, with TRBD2 identical over 9 bases. With 0 bases clipped from V and 6 bases from J, the junction kept 4 bases outside the gene matches. The CDR3 contains 15 residues. Germline CDR1 reads SGHKS; CDR2 reads YYEKEE (reference sequence). CDR3 protein: CASSLGLAAFNEQFF. The CDR3 DNA reads as TGTGCCAGCAGCTTGGGACTAGCGGCCTTCAATGAGCAGTTCTTC.

This clonotype is a singleton in its sample. The rearrangement joins TRBV27 to TRBJ1-1; D is unclear. The CDR3 is made up of 14 amino acids. Trimming left V 5 bases short and J 1 base short, with 11 bases between. Per germline, CDR1 MNHEY and CDR2 SMNVEV (reference sequence). The CDR3 nucleotides read TGTGCCAGCAGTCTTTCCCACCAGAACACTGAAGCTTTCTTT. Amino acid sequence: CASSLSHQNTEAFF.

The rearrangement joins TRBV20-1 to TRBJ2-7, with D perhaps matching TRBD1 or TRBD2 (6 bases each). V was shortened by 0 bases and J by 2 bases, with 11 bases between the two germline ends. In germline, CDR1 is DFQATT, CDR2 SNEGSKA (reference sequence). This CDR3 comprises 14 residues. The CDR3 region is CSAREGAGPYEQYF. Written as DNA, the CDR3 is TGCAGTGCTAGAGAGGGGGCGGGACCCTACGAGCAGTACTTC.

In this sample, this clonotype turned up many times. The J gene is TRBJ2-7, the V gene TRBV5-1; TRBD2 matches at 8 bases. CDR1 is SGHRS and CDR2 is YFSETQ in the germline V gene. This CDR3 has 22 amino acids. Losses at the gene ends were 1 base for V and 3 bases for J; bases not matched to a gene: 27. The CDR3 DNA reads TGCGCCAGCAGCTTGAGAAGAAGCGGGAGACCTCCGGATGGCCGAAGTATCTACGAGCAGTACTTC. Translation gives CASSLRRSGRPPDGRSIYEQYF.

This clonotype has just a few counts. The J gene is TRBJ1-4, the V gene TRBV4-1; tentative D call: TRBD1 (5 bases). Germline V lookup: CDR1 MGHRA, CDR2 YSYEKL. The V gene lost 0 bases and the J gene lost 7 bases, with 15 bases spanning the gap. CDR3 length: 16 residues. The CDR3 bases are TGCGCCAGCAGCCAAGATCGGGGTACAGGTAGTGAAAAACTGTTTTTT. It is translated as CASSQDRGTGSEKLFF.

This chain links TRBV18 with TRBJ2-3, with D possibly being TRBD1 or TRBD2 (5 bases each). The ends were cut back, 2 bases at V and 2 bases at J, with 17 bases in the middle. CDR3 size: 17 residues. From germline, CDR1 is KGHSH and CDR2 LQKENI. CDR3 sequence (DNA): TGTGCCAGCTCACCAGAGTCCCCAGGGAGACTCACAGATACGCAGTATTTT. Translating gives CASSPESPGRLTDTQYF.

This clonotype was seen ten or more times. CDR3 DNA sequence: TGTGCCAGCAGTCCTAGAGTTACGGTCAGAGATCAGCCCCAGCATTTT. Translating gives CASSPRVTVRDQPQHF. This chain joins TRBV27 and TRBJ1-5; D call uncertain. The ends were cut back, 5 bases at V and 5 bases at J, with 19 bases in the middle. The CDR3 runs 16 residues. CDR1 is MNHEY and CDR2 is SMNVEV in the germline V gene (reference sequence).

The table lists this clonotype with many counts. This chain connects TRBV10-3 to TRBJ1-2; TRBD1 matches at 8 bases. V lost 10 bases, J lost 0 bases, and 13 bases stayed unmatched. The length of the CDR3 is 16 residues. CDR1 and CDR2 (germline): ENHRY, SYGVKD. CDR3 DNA: TGTGCCACCCACACCGGGACAGGTCTTTCTAACTATGGCTACACCTTC. Translated: CATHTGTGLSNYGYTF.

This clonotype showed up many times. The V and J genes are TRBV6-5 and TRBJ2-5; no definite D call. The CDR3 runs to 13 residues. In germline, CDR1 is MNHEY, CDR2 SVGAGI. Trimming left V 0 bases short and J 5 bases short, with 7 bases between. CDR3 sequence: CASSYSSDETQYF. CDR3 nucleotide sequence: TGTGCCAGCAGTTACTCCTCCGACGAGACCCAGTACTTC.

Many counts were recorded for this clonotype. The CDR3 loop reads CASSQETRVSGANVLTF. CDR3 nucleotides: TGCGCCAGCAGCCAAGAGACCAGGGTCTCTGGGGCCAACGTCCTGACTTTC. The V gene is TRBV4-1, the J gene TRBJ2-6; possibly TRBD1 for D (5 bases). V was pared by 0 bases and J by 0 bases, with 9 bases between. This CDR3 is built from 17 residues. Per the germline V gene, CDR1 is MGHRA and CDR2 is YSYEKL.

The chain employs TRBV19 and TRBJ1-1; D is undetermined. Trimming took off 10 bases at V and 3 bases at J, with 15 bases between the two ends. Germline CDR1 is LNHDA and CDR2 is SQIVND (reference sequence). The CDR3 consists of 13 residues. The CDR3, as DNA: TGTGCCACCATCCCGCCCGGGTACACTGAAGCTTTCTTT. It is translated as CATIPPGYTEAFF.

V and J are TRBV18 and TRBJ1-5; D possibly corresponds to TRBD1 (6 bases). This CDR3 is built from 16 residues. V was shortened by 8 bases and J by 2 bases, with 19 bases between the two germline ends. Per the germline V gene, CDR1 is KGHSH and CDR2 is LQKENI. This CDR3 is CASAIGGGGGNQPQHF. CDR3 coding DNA: TGTGCCAGCGCCATAGGGGGAGGAGGAGGCAATCAGCCCCAGCATTTT.

V gene TRBV4-3 combines with J gene TRBJ2-7; 7 nucleotides agree with TRBD2. This CDR3 spans 15 amino acids. V gave up 0 bases and J gave up 3 bases; unmatched junction bases: 5. The germline CDR1 and CDR2 sequences are LGHNA and YSLEER. The CDR3 nucleotides are TGCGCCAGCAGCCAAGAGTCTAGCGGATACTACGAGCAGTACTTC. Translation: CASSQESSGYYEQYF.